A single sample gave rise to the 18 T cell receptor beta chains below, sequenced in a study of tumor-infiltrating lymphocytes in primary liver carcinoma. The input was 450 to 500 ng total RNA; TCR beta cDNA was made from it with a constant-region primer. Employing slightly modified ARM-PCR, three nested multiplex PCR rounds were run, and these gave rise to the TCR beta libraries. Both of the initial two PCR rounds ran for 10 cycles and employed TRBV1-TRBV30 forward primers alongside a C-beta reverse primer. Via MiXCR, TCRdb re-called the multiplex PCR reads, giving one row per CDR3 protein. The repertoire has approximately 300,000 distinct CDR3 sequences, less than 75% of them found once; the top ten carry 9%. Germline DNA was also extracted, while the blood RNA originated from unsorted whole blood. The sample was peripheral blood. These receptor sequences come from a man between 35 and 55 years old with primary liver carcinoma and hepatitis B virus infection.

About this clonotype itself: A much larger clone differs from this one at a single base, so this may be a read error. Since the CDR3 does not end with the conserved phenylalanine or tryptophan, this likely comes from a read error. The chain uses TRBV6-6 and TRBJ2-5, with TRBD2 identical over 7 bases. Germline CDR1 and CDR2: MNHNY and SVGAGI (reference sequence). The junction had 7 bases not matched to a gene; V was cut back by 7 bases and J by 2 bases. The CDR3 runs to 14 residues. CDR3 residues: CASTVREGQETQYY. DNA of the CDR3: TGTGCCAGCACCGTCAGGGAGGGACAAGAGACCCAGTACTAC.

Concerning this clonotype: It is likely a read error, because the conserved phenylalanine at the end of the CDR3 is missing. The chain recombines TRBV11-2 with TRBJ2-3; D ambiguous. Matching the DNA end better, TRBJ1-5 makes the J call doubtful. Per germline, CDR1 SGHAT and CDR2 FQNNGV. The CDR3 contains 13 residues. Here the CDR3 reads CASSPPLEDTQHL. Here the CDR3 DNA reads TGTGCCAGCAGCCCCCCCCTCGAAGATACGCAGCATTTA.

With regard to this clonotype: A clone one base away is much larger, so this may be a read error. This chain links TRBV7-9 with TRBJ2-1; 10 bases are shared with TRBD2. The CDR3 consists of 17 residues. With 9 bases clipped from V and 3 bases from J, the junction kept 14 bases outside the gene matches. From germline, CDR1 is SEHNR and CDR2 FQNEAQ (reference sequence). CDR3: CARSRTSGQLNYNEQFF. CDR3 coding DNA: TGTGCCAGAAGCCGGACTAGCGGACAACTAAACTACAATGAGCAGTTCTTC.

With respect to this clonotype: A read error may account for a junction end that differs from germline. This chain joins TRBV11-3 and TRBJ2-2; 7 bases agree with TRBD1. Germline V gene lookup returns CDR1 SGHNT and CDR2 YENEEA. The CDR3 extends over 13 amino acids. In DNA, the CDR3 is TGTGCCGGCAGCTTAAGGGGGCCCTGGGAGCTGTTTTTT. Its translation: CAGSLRGPWELFF. The full variable domain, in which reference TRBV11-3 and TRBJ2-2 provide the parts outside the CDR3, is EAGVVQSPRYKIIEKKQPVAFWCNPISGHNTLYWYLQNLGQGPELLIRYENEEAVDDSQLPKDRFSAERLKGVDSTLKIQPAELGDSAVYLCAGSLRGPWELFFGEGSRLTVL.

The chain is built from TRBV5-1 and TRBJ1-4, with a tentative D call TRBD1 (5 bases). Germline CDR1 and CDR2: SGHRS and YFSETQ. The V end was cut by 4 bases, the J end by 9 bases, with 19 bases between. The CDR3 contains 15 residues. CDR3 nucleotides: TGCGCCAGCAGCAGCGGGACGGCGGCTATGAAAAAACTGTTTTTT. Protein product: CASSSGTAAMKKLFF.

This clonotype has a handful of counts. The chain recombines TRBV12-3 or TRBV12-4 with TRBJ1-5, with D possibly being TRBD1 (5 bases). V lost 1 base and J 4 bases, leaving 14 bases between the germline ends. The CDR3 loop spans 16 amino acids. This CDR3 reads CASSLDRGRDNQPQHF. In DNA, the CDR3 is TGTGCCAGCAGTTTAGACCGGGGCAGGGATAATCAGCCCCAGCATTTT.

In regard to this clonotype: At one boundary the junction diverges from the germline segment, which might be a read error. The V call is TRBV11-1, the J call TRBJ2-7, with a possible D match to TRBD1 (5 bases). Germline lookup yields CDR1 SGHAT and CDR2 FQDESV (reference sequence). CDR3 length: 12 amino acids. Here the CDR3 reads CASSLNRFERYF. For the CDR3, the DNA is TGTGCCAGCAGCCTCAACAGGTTCGAGCGGTACTTC.

Note on this clonotype: A junction boundary mismatches the germline segment, possibly from a read error. This chain joins TRBV29-1 and TRBJ2-7; D possibly matches TRBD1 or TRBD2 (5 bases each). Germline V gives CDR1 SQVTM, CDR2 ANQGSEA. The CDR3 has 12 amino acids. CDR3 sequence reads: CRVGTGPYEQYF. CDR3 coding DNA: TGCAGAGTTGGGACGGGACCCTACGAGCAGTATTTC.

This clonotype was detected once. The rearrangement uses TRBV6-2 or TRBV6-3 and TRBJ2-7; tentatively, D is TRBD1 or TRBD2 (5 bases each). CDR1 and CDR2 (germline): MNHEY, SVGEGT. Trimming left V 6 bases short and J 3 bases short, with 21 bases between. The CDR3 is 16 amino acids. The CDR3 is CASSPAYRGRIYEQYF. In nucleotides, the CDR3 is TGTGCCAGCAGCCCAGCTTACCGGGGACGGATCTACGAGCAGTACTTC.

As for this clonotype: A much larger clone sits a single nucleotide away, making a read error possible. V and J are TRBV10-3 and TRBJ2-7, with 10 bases lining up with TRBD2. The CDR3 is 14 residues long. Germline loops: CDR1 ENHRY, CDR2 SYGVKD. The CDR3 DNA is TGTGCCATCTGTGAGGGGCTAGCGGGAGAAGAGCAGTACTTC. Its protein product is CAICEGLAGEEQYF.

In the case of this clonotype: Possible read error: a much larger clone is one base away. The genes are TRBV6-5 and TRBJ2-7; D may be TRBD1 or TRBD2 (5 bases each). The CDR3 sequence is 14 residues long. CDR1 is MNHEY, CDR2 SVGAGI, per germline. V dropped 10 bases and J dropped 5 bases, with 21 bases sitting between them. The CDR3 DNA sequence: TGTGCCACCTCACAAGGGGCGGGCAGCCACGAGCAGTACTTC. It specifies CATSQGAGSHEQYF.

The table lists this clonotype with a count of one. The J gene is TRBJ2-7, the V gene TRBV6-1, with 9 bases identical to TRBD2. Germline V gene data show CDR1 as MNHNS and CDR2 as SASEGT. The CDR3 is made up of 17 amino acids. V was pared by 0 bases and J by 3 bases, with 9 bases of the junction left unmatched. CDR3 residues: CASSEALGRLAVYEQYF. The CDR3 DNA sequence: TGTGCCAGCAGTGAAGCGCTAGGGAGACTAGCGGTCTACGAGCAGTACTTC.

The chain is built from TRBV10-2 and TRBJ2-5; tentative D call: TRBD2 (5 bases). V was cut by 0 bases and J by 7 bases, with 12 bases left in between. The CDR3 has 14 residues. Germline V CDR1 and CDR2: WSHSY, SAAADI. The CDR3, as DNA: TGCGCCAGCAGTGAGTCCTCTAGCTTTGGGACCCAGTACTTC. Its translation is CASSESSSFGTQYF.

Details on this clonotype: The germline gene is not matched at one end of the junction; a read error may be the cause. This chain uses TRBV11-2 with TRBJ2-2, with D maybe TRBD2 (5 bases). This CDR3 has 14 amino acids. Germline assignment: CDR1 SGHAT and CDR2 FQNNGV. CDR3 nucleotide sequence: TGTGCCAGCAGCCCTTCGACAAATACCGGGGTGCTGTTTTTT. Translating it yields CASSPSTNTGVLFF.

The chain recombines TRBV11-1 with TRBJ2-7; no clear D gene. Trimming shortened V by 11 bases and J by 4 bases, and 18 bases separated the two germline ends. The CDR3 has 13 amino acids. Germline lookup yields CDR1 SGHAT and CDR2 FQDESV (reference sequence). This chain's CDR3 is CASLTTGCYEQYF. Here the CDR3 DNA reads TGTGCCTCCCTTACCACTGGTTGTTACGAGCAGTACTTC. Based on the CDR3 plus reference TRBV11-1 and TRBJ2-7, the full variable domain is EAEVAQSPRYKITEKSQAVAFWCDPISGHATLYWYRQILGQGPELLVQFQDESVVDDSQLPKDRFSAERLKGVDSTLKIQPAELGDSAMYLCASLTTGCYEQYFGPGTRLTVT.

Points on this clonotype: Germline is not matched at one junction end, which may reflect a read error. The gene calls are TRBV5-6 and TRBJ2-2; 7 bases align to TRBD2. CDR1 is SGHDT, CDR2 YYEEEE, per germline. This CDR3 is 20 amino acids long. The CDR3 is CASSLVISGGSHTNTRELFF. The CDR3 DNA sequence: TGTGCCAGCAGCTTGGTAATCAGTGGCGGGAGCCATACGAACACCAGGGAGCTGTTTTTT.

This clonotype was seen a few times. A read error is possible here, since a much larger clone lies one base away. The chain recombines TRBV6-5 with TRBJ2-7; the D gene is possibly TRBD2 (6 bases). This CDR3 has 16 amino acids. Germline assignment: CDR1 MNHEY and CDR2 SVGAGI. CDR3 region: CTSRFGRGSGFYEQYF. CDR3 coding DNA: TGTACCAGCAGATTCGGCCGGGGGTCCGGTTTCTACGAGCAGTACTTC.

This clonotype was seen repeatedly, ten times or more. V usage is TRBV4-1 and J usage is TRBJ1-4; a possible D gene is TRBD1 (6 bases). V lost 0 bases and J lost 3, with 8 bases in between. The germline gives CDR1 MGHRA, CDR2 YSYEKL. This CDR3 contains 15 residues. CDR3 DNA sequence: TGCGCCAGCAGCCAAGATGGACAGCCTAATGAAAAACTGTTTTTT. This encodes CASSQDGQPNEKLFF.